The rows below give T cell receptor beta chains drawn from one sample of a study of CD8 T cells in ankylosing spondylitis. MiXCR, applied by TCRdb to the 5' RACE reads, yields one record per CDR3 protein. The repertoire holds roughly 230,000 distinct CDR3 sequences, with under 12% as singletons. The specimen sequenced was blood, either unsorted or a sorted T cell fraction (not recorded which). Every receptor here comes from a male donor with ankylosing spondylitis or in good health (not recorded which). The CDR3 runs from the conserved cysteine through the conserved F or W. A D gene is named only where the DNA matches it firmly. Clone size is given for some rows only: seen once, a few or many times, or a class if the clone is expanded.

few	TRBV7-9	13	TRBJ2-1	-	CASSQTGKPEQFF	TGTGCCAGCAGCCAAACAGGGAAACCTGAGCAGTTCTTC
-	TRBV18	16	TRBJ2-1	TRBD2	CASSPQLTSGDNEQFF	TGTGCCAGCTCACCACAGTTGACTAGCGGGGACAATGAGCAGTTCTTC
few	TRBV20-1	14	TRBJ2-7	-	CSAGGGFSSYEQYF	TGCAGTGCGGGGGGGGGCTTCAGCTCCTACGAGCAGTACTTC
many	TRBV29-1	14	TRBJ1-1	TRBD1	CSVAPGQGIVGAFF	TGCAGCGTTGCCCCGGGACAGGGGATCGTGGGAGCTTTCTTT
-	TRBV5-1	17	TRBJ2-2	TRBD2	CASSSKAAGGRTGELFF	TGCGCCAGCAGCTCCAAGGCAGCGGGGGGCCGCACCGGGGAGCTGTTTTTT
many	TRBV5-1	15	TRBJ2-1	TRBD2	CASRVSGSVDNEQFF	TGCGCCAGCAGGGTTAGCGGGAGCGTCGACAATGAGCAGTTCTTC
many	TRBV4-2	16	TRBJ2-1	TRBD2	CASSLLESSGSYEQFF	TGTGCCAGCAGCCTTTTGGAATCTAGCGGGAGCTATGAGCAGTTCTTC
many	TRBV20-1	13	TRBJ2-2	TRBD2	CSAPEGGTGELFF	TGCAGTGCTCCCGAGGGAGGGACCGGGGAGCTGTTTTTT
few	TRBV2	15	TRBJ2-3	TRBD2	CASSVDGGARDTQYF	TGTGCCAGCAGTGTCGACGGGGGGGCAAGAGATACGCAGTATTTT
many	TRBV20-1	13	TRBJ2-7	TRBD1	CSASRDRGHEQYF	TGCAGTGCTAGCCGGGACAGGGGACACGAGCAGTACTTC
many	TRBV9	16	TRBJ2-1	-	CASSVGGGLGWNEQFF	TGTGCCAGCAGCGTAGGTGGGGGGCTCGGGTGGAATGAGCAGTTCTTC
-	TRBV20-1	13	TRBJ1-1	-	CSAYGQLNTEAFF	TGCAGTGCCTACGGTCAGTTGAACACTGAAGCTTTCTTT
many	TRBV2	17	TRBJ2-2	TRBD2	CASSENRRLAATGELFF	TGTGCCAGCAGTGAAAACCGCCGACTAGCGGCGACCGGGGAGCTGTTTTTT
-	TRBV5-4	16	TRBJ2-7	TRBD1	CASSLGGQGLMLEQYF	TGTGCCAGCAGCTTGGGTGGACAGGGGTTGATGCTCGAGCAGTACTTC
many	TRBV12-3/TRBV12-4	14	TRBJ1-2	-	CASSLVGAGYGYTF	TGTGCCAGCAGTTTAGTGGGGGCGGGCTATGGCTACACCTTC
many	TRBV9	15	TRBJ1-6	TRBD1	CASSPGGTGSSPLHF	TGTGCCAGCAGCCCGGGCGGGACAGGGAGTTCACCCCTCCACTTT
many	TRBV19	14	TRBJ1-1	TRBD1	CASSARQGYTEAFF	TGTGCCAGTAGTGCCAGACAGGGGTACACTGAAGCTTTCTTT
many	TRBV5-1	15	TRBJ1-1	-	CASSPVGSLNTEAFF	TGCGCCAGCAGCCCCGTGGGGAGTCTTAACACTGAAGCTTTCTTT
many	TRBV12-3/TRBV12-4	14	TRBJ1-2	-	CASSFKEKGWGYTF	TGTGCCAGCAGTTTTAAGGAGAAGGGGTGGGGCTACACCTTC
many	TRBV20-1	14	TRBJ1-3	-	CSASSSRSGNTIYF	TGCAGTGCAAGCAGTTCGCGCTCTGGAAACACCATATATTTT
many	TRBV5-1	15	TRBJ1-6	-	CASSLKPGDNSPLHF	TGCGCCAGCAGCTTGAAGCCAGGGGATAATTCACCCCTCCACTTT
many	TRBV5-4	15	TRBJ1-2	-	CASSLAGRINYGYTF	TGTGCCAGCAGCTTGGCAGGACGGATTAACTATGGCTACACCTTC
many	TRBV7-9	15	TRBJ1-2	TRBD1	CASSHWRDRDYGYTF	TGTGCCAGCAGTCATTGGCGGGACAGGGACTATGGCTACACCTTC